One and the same sample provided the 10 T cell receptor beta chains below, sequenced in a study of CD8 T cells in Susac syndrome. A quantity of roughly 0.5 to 1 ug RNA underwent reverse transcription using random hexamers. Via MiXCR, TCRdb re-called the immunoSEQ multiplex PCR reads, giving one row per CDR3 protein. The sample shows about 290,000 distinct CDR3 sequences, around nine tenths of them seen only once. Sequenced sample: CD8+ T cells from PBMCs. The receptors here all came from a human donor with multiple sclerosis.

The V and J genes are TRBV19 and TRBJ2-1, with 8 bases aligning to TRBD1. Germline CDR1 LNHDA, CDR2 SQIVND (reference sequence). The V segment lost 11 bases and the J segment 9 bases; nucleotides outside the gene matches: 12. The CDR3 is 13 residues long. The CDR3 DNA is TGTGCCCCCCCCGAGACAGGGGTCGGTGAGCAGTTCTTC. Translation: CAPPETGVGEQFF.

This rearrangement joins TRBV23-1 to TRBJ2-2; D is uncertain. TRBV23-1 is given ORF status, its function remaining uncertain. Trimming took off 1 base at V and 5 bases at J, with 26 bases between the two ends. This CDR3 is 20 amino acids long. CDR3 nucleotide sequence: TGCGCCAGCAGTCAATTCAATCAGCGAGCACCGGCCTCCATAACCGGGGAGCTGTTTTTT. Translation: CASSQFNQRAPASITGELFF.

The chain couples TRBV10-3 to TRBJ1-1; unclear D gene. This CDR3 is built from 14 residues. Trimming took 2 bases from V and 0 from J, leaving 7 bases between them. CDR1 and CDR2 from the germline V gene are ENHRY and SYGVKD. Here the CDR3 DNA reads TGTGCCATCAGTGAGGGGGATATGAACACTGAAGCTTTCTTT. This sequence encodes CAISEGDMNTEAFF.

The chain joins TRBV9 to TRBJ2-3; D is undetermined. Between the trimmed V and J ends, which lost 2 bases and 2 bases, there was a span of 3 bases. The CDR3 has 12 residues. Germline V gene sequence: CDR1 SGDLS, CDR2 YYNGEE. CDR3 DNA: TGTGCCAGCAGCGTGATCACAGATACGCAGTATTTT. Translating it yields CASSVITDTQYF.

This clonotype came up once. The chain has TRBV2 and TRBJ2-3; 7 bases match TRBD1. Germline V gene lookup returns CDR1 SNHLY and CDR2 FYNNEI. CDR3 length: 17 amino acids. Losses at the gene ends were 3 bases for V and 6 bases for J; bases not matched to a gene: 15. The CDR3 here is CASSDLESGQSLDTQYF. The CDR3 nucleotides are TGTGCCAGCAGTGATCTGGAATCGGGACAGTCGTTGGATACGCAGTATTTT.

This chain links TRBV19 with TRBJ1-2; 8 positions match TRBD1. Trimming removed 5 bases from V and 2 bases from J; junction bases left unmatched: 4. The CDR3 length is 14 residues. Germline V lookup: CDR1 LNHDA, CDR2 SQIVND (reference sequence). The CDR3 loop reads CASSVGQGNYGYTF. Written as DNA, the CDR3 is TGTGCCAGTAGTGTCGGACAGGGCAACTATGGCTACACCTTC.

This chain connects TRBV4-1 to TRBJ2-5; perhaps TRBD1 as D (5 bases). The V gene's germline CDR1 is MGHRA and CDR2 YSYEKL. This CDR3 has 15 residues. Between the trimmed V and J ends, which lost 1 base and 2 bases, there was a span of 11 bases. CDR3 protein: CASSQVGAVQETQYF. The CDR3 region has the DNA TGCGCCAGCAGCCAAGTTGGGGCTGTACAAGAGACCCAGTACTTC.

CDR3 sequence (DNA): TGTGCCAGCACCCCGCTAGCGGCCCTGACCACAGATACGCAGTATTTT. Protein product: CASTPLAALTTDTQYF. This chain connects TRBV2 to TRBJ2-3; TRBD2 aligns across 7 bases. Germline CDR1 SNHLY, CDR2 FYNNEI. The ends lost 7 bases at V and 2 bases at J; junction bases unmatched: 12. The CDR3 spans 16 residues. The whole variable domain, remainder taken from reference TRBV2 and TRBJ2-3, is EPEVTQTPSHQVTQMGQEVILRCVPISNHLYFYWYRQILGQKVEFLVSFYNNEISEKSEIFDDQFSVERPDGSNFTLKIRSTKLEDSAMYFCASTPLAALTTDTQYFGPGTRLTVL.

V gene TRBV7-9 combines with J gene TRBJ1-6; D is perhaps TRBD1 (6 bases). The CDR3 is 14 residues long. V lost 8 bases and J lost 6, with 14 bases in between. CDR1 and CDR2 (germline): SEHNR, FQNEAQ (reference sequence). The CDR3: CASGGGTSNSPLHF. CDR3 in DNA: TGTGCCAGCGGGGGGGGGACATCTAATTCACCCCTCCACTTT. The full variable domain, with the rest looked up from reference TRBV7-9 and TRBJ1-6, is DTGVSQNPRHKITKRGQNVTFRCDPISEHNRLYWYRQTLGQGPEFLTYFQNEAQLEKSRLLSDRFSAERPKGSFSTLEIQRTEQGDSAMYLCASGGGTSNSPLHFGNGTRLTVT.

V gene TRBV9 combines with J gene TRBJ1-1; D ambiguous. The CDR3 has 13 residues. Germline CDR1 is SGDLS and CDR2 is YYNGEE. The germline V and J ends were trimmed by 5 bases and 3 bases, with 11 bases remaining between them. Here the CDR3 DNA reads TGTGCCAGCAGTGCAACCCCTTACACTGAAGCTTTCTTT. Translated, it gives CASSATPYTEAFF.